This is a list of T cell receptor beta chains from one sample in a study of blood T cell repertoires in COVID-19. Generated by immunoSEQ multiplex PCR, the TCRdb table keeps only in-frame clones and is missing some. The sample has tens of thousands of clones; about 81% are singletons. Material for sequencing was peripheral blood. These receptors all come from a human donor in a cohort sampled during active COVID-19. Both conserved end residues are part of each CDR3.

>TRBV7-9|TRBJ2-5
CASSRGTGVYQETQYF
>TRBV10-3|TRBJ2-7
CAISFQGSGEQYF
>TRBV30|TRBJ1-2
CAWLSVGIYGYTF
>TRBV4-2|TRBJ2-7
CASSQVQPQWGSYEQYF
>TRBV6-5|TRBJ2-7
CASSRLAAYEQYF
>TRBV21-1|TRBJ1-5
CASSKGAPDQPQHF
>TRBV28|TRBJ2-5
CASSYRGTTQYF
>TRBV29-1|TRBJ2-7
CSVEGGQGPYEQYF
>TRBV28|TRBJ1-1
CASSPGLNTEAFF
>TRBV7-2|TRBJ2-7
CASSLTGTGLGEQYF
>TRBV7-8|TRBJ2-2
CASSLERLREERGGELFF
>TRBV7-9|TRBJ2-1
CASSLGIGQGSYNEQFF
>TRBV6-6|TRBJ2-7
CASSLSGTSGTGQYF
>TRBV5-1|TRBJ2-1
CASSSGEGSSYNEQFF
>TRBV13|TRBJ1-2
CASSTGPDEQGYGYTF
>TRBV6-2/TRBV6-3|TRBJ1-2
CASSRASRGYSGYTF
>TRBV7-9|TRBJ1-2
CASSLPPGGNYGYTF
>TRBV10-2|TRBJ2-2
CASGASVNTGELFF
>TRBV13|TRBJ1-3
CASSPRGNTIYF
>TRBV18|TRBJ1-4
CASSPTAGMNEKLFF
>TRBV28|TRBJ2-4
CASSSPNIQYF
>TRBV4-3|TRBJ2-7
CASSQERGGSYEQYF
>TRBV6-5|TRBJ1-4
CASRMVQGVAEKLFF
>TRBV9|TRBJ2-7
CASSVAGTSFYEQYF
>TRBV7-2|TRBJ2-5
CASSLAVQGAAQETQYF
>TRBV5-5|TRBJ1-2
CASSLSSGGPLGYTF
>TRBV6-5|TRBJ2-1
CASGSPDVYNEQFF
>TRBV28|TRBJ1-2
CASSSIQGHYGYTF
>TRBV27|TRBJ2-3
CASSLLGGIPDTQYF
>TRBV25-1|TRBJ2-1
CASSGPKDRDRVSAQFF
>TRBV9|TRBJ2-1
CASSVGTSGRDEQFF
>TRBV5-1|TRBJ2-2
CASSLEGGSNTGELFF
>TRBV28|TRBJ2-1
CASSLARLARHNEQFF
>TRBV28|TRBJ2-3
CASSPAGTSSADTQYF
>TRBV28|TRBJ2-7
CASSLRTGPTYEQYF
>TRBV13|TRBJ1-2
CASSLNGWQGKDGYTF
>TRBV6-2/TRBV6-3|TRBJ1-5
CASSLGGGAGQPQHF
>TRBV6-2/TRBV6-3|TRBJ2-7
CASSHPSGRAAYEQYF
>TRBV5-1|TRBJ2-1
CASSLASGSYNEQFF